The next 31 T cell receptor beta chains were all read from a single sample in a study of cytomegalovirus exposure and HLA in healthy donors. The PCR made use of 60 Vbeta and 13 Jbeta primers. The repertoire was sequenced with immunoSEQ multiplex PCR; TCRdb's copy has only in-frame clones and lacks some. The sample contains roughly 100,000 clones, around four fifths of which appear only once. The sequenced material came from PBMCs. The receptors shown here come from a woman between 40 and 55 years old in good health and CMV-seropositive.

CDR3 sequence reads: CASSPPGQGVEKLFF. CDR3 DNA sequence: TGCGCCAGCAGCCCTCCGGGACAGGGAGTTGAAAAACTGTTTTTT. This chain connects TRBV5-1 to TRBJ1-4, with TRBD1 identical over 9 bases. Germline V CDR1 and CDR2: SGHRS, YFSETQ. The CDR3 extends over 15 amino acids. V lost 4 bases to trimming and J lost 7 bases; unmatched junction nucleotides: 8. Based on the CDR3 plus reference TRBV5-1 and TRBJ1-4, the full variable domain is KAGVTQTPRYLIKTRGQQVTLSCSPISGHRSVSWYQQTPGQGLQFLFEYFSETQRNKGNFPGRFSGRQFSNSRSEMNVSTLELGDSALYLCASSPPGQGVEKLFFGSGTQLSVL.

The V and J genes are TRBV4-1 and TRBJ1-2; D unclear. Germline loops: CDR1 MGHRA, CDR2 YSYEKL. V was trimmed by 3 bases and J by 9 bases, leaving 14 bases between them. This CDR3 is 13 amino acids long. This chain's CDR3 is CASSQREYDSYTF. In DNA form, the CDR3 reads TGCGCCAGCAGCCAGAGGGAGTATGATAGCTACACCTTC.

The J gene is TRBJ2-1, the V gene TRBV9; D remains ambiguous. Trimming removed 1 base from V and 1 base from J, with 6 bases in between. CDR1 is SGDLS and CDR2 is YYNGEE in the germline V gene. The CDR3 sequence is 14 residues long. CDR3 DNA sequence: TGTGCCAGCAGCGTAAGCGCTTCCTACAATGAGCAGTTCTTC. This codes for CASSVSASYNEQFF.

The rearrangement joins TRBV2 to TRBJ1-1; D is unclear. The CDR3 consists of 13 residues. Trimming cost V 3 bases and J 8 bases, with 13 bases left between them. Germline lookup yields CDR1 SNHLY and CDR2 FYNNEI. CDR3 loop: CASSEAEPREAFF. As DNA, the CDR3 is TGTGCCAGCAGTGAGGCGGAGCCACGCGAAGCTTTCTTT.

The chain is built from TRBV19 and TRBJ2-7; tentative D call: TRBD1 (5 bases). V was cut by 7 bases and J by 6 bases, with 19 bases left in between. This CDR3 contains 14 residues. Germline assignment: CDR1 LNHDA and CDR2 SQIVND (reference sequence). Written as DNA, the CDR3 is TGTGCCAGTAACCCAGAAGACAGAGTGGGCGAGCAGTACTTC. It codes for CASNPEDRVGEQYF.

CDR3 in DNA: TGCGCCAGCAGGTGGGACTACCGCTACGAGCAGTACTTC. This encodes CASRWDYRYEQYF. V is TRBV5-1 and J is TRBJ2-7; 7 bases are shared with TRBD2. CDR1 is SGHRS and CDR2 is YFSETQ in the germline V gene. Losses at the gene ends were 5 bases for V and 3 bases for J; bases not matched to a gene: 5. The CDR3 totals 13 residues.

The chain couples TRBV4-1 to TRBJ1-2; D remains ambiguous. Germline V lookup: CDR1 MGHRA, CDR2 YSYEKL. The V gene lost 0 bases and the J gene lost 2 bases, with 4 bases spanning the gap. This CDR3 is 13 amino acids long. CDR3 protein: CASSQDLNYGYTF. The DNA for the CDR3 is TGCGCCAGCAGCCAAGACTTAAACTATGGCTACACCTTC.

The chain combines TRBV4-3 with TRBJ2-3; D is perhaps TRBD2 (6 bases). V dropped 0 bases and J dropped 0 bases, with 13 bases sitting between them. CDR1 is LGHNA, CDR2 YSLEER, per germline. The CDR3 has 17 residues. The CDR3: CASSQDRIRGSTDTQYF. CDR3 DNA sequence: TGCGCCAGCAGCCAAGACAGGATACGGGGGAGCACAGATACGCAGTATTTT.

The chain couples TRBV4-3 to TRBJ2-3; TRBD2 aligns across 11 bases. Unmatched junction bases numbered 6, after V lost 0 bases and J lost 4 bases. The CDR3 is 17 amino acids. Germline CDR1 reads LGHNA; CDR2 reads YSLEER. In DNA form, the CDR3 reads TGCGCCAGCAGCCAAGAGCTAGCGGGGGGCCAGGCAGATACGCAGTATTTT. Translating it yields CASSQELAGGQADTQYF.

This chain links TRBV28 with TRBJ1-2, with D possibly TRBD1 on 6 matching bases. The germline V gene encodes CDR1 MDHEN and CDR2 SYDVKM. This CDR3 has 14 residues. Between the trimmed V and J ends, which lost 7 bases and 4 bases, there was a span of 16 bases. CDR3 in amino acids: CASKYRQGIYGYTF. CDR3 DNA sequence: TGTGCCAGCAAGTATAGGCAGGGGATCTATGGCTACACCTTC.

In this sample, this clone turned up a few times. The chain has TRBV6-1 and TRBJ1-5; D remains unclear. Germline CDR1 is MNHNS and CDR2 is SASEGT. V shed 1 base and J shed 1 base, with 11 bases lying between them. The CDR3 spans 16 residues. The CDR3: CASSEDPGNSNQPQHF. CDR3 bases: TGTGCCAGCAGTGAAGATCCCGGGAACAGCAATCAGCCCCAGCATTTT.

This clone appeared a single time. For the CDR3, the DNA is TGTGCCAGCAGCATAACTAGCGGGGGCCCCCAGTATTTT. It encodes CASSITSGGPQYF. The rearrangement joins TRBV9 to TRBJ2-3; 11 nucleotides align to TRBD2. From germline, CDR1 is SGDLS and CDR2 YYNGEE. CDR3 length: 13 amino acids. V was clipped by 4 bases and J by 12 bases; unmatched bases: 7.

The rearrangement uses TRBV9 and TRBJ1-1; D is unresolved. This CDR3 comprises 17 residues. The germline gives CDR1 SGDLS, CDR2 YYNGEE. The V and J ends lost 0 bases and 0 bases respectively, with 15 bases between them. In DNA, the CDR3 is TGTGCCAGCAGCGTAGAGGTCTTTCCGGGAGTGAACACTGAAGCTTTCTTT. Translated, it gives CASSVEVFPGVNTEAFF.

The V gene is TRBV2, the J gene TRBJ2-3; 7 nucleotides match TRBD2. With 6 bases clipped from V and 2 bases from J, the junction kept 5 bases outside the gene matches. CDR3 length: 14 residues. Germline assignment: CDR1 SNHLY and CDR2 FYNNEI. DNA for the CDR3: TGTGCCAGCAGCCCTAGCGGATACACAGATACGCAGTATTTT. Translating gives CASSPSGYTDTQYF. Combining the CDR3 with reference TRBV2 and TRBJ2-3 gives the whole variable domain EPEVTQTPSHQVTQMGQEVILRCVPISNHLYFYWYRQILGQKVEFLVSFYNNEISEKSEIFDDQFSVERPDGSNFTLKIRSTKLEDSAMYFCASSPSGYTDTQYFGPGTRLTVL.

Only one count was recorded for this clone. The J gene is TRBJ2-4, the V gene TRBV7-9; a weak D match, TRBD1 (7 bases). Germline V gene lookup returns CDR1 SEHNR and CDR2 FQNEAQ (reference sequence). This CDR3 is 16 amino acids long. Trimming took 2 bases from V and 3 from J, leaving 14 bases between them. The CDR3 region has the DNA TGTGCCAGCAGCTTAACCAACAGGGGACTCAAAAACATTCAGTACTTC. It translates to CASSLTNRGLKNIQYF.

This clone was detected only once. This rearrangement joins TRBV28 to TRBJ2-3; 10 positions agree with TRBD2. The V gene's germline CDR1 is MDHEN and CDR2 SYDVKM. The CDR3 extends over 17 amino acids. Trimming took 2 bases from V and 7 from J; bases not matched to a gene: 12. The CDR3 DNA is TGTGCCAGCAGTTTACTGTCGGCTAGCGGGAGTGTGAATACGCAGTATTTT. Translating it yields CASSLLSASGSVNTQYF.

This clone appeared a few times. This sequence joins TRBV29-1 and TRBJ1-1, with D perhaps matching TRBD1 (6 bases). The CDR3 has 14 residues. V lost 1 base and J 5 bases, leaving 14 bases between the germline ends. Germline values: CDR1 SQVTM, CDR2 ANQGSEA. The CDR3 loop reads CSVEGGRGWTEAFF. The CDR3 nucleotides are TGCAGCGTTGAAGGGGGCAGGGGATGGACTGAAGCTTTCTTT.

The CDR3 here is CASSHGQGYGYTF. The CDR3 DNA is TGTGCCAGCAGCCACGGACAGGGGTATGGCTACACCTTC. V is TRBV7-9 and J is TRBJ1-2, with TRBD1 matching 9 bases. CDR3 length: 13 amino acids. The V gene's germline CDR1 is SEHNR and CDR2 FQNEAQ (reference sequence). The junction had 3 bases not matched to a gene; V was cut back by 5 bases and J by 5 bases.

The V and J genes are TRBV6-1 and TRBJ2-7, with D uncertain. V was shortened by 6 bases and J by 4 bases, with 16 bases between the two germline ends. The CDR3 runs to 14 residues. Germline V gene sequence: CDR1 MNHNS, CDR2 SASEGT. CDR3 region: CASRTGGVSYEQYF. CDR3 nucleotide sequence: TGTGCCAGCAGGACCGGCGGTGTTAGTTACGAGCAGTACTTC.

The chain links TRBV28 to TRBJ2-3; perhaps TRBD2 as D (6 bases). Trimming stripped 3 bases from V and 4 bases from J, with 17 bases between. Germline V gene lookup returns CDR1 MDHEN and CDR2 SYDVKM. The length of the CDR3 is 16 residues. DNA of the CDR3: TGTGCCAGCAGTTTTACTCGGAGGGGCGCCTCAGATACGCAGTATTTT. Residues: CASSFTRRGASDTQYF.

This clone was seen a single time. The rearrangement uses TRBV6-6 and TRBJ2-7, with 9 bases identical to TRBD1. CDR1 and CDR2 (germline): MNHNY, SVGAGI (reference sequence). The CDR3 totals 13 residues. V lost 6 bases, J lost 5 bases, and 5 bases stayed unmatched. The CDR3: CASRRQGVNEQYF. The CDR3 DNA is TGTGCCAGCAGACGACAGGGGGTTAACGAGCAGTACTTC.

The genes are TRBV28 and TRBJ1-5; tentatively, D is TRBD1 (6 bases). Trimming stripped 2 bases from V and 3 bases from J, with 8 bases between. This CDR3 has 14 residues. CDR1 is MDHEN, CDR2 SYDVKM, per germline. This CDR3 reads CASSLRGFNQPQHF. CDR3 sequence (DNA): TGTGCCAGCAGTTTAAGGGGGTTCAATCAGCCCCAGCATTTT.

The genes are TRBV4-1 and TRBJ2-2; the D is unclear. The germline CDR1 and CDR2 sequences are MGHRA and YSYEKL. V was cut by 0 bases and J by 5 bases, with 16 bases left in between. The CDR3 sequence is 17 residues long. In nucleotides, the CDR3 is TGCGCCAGCAGCCAAGAAAAGAGAATCAGGCCGACCGGGGAGCTGTTTTTT. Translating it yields CASSQEKRIRPTGELFF.

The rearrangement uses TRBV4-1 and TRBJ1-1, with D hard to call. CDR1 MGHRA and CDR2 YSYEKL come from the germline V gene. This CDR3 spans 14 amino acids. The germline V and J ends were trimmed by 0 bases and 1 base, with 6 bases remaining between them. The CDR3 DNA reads TGCGCCAGCAGCCAAGACCGGGGGAACACTGAAGCTTTCTTT. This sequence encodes CASSQDRGNTEAFF.

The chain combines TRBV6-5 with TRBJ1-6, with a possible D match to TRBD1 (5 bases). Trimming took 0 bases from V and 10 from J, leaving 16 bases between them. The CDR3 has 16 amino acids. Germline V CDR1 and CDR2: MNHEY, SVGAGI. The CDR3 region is CASSYSRGRGLSPLHF. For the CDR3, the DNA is TGTGCCAGCAGTTACTCCCGCGGGAGGGGACTGTCACCCCTCCACTTT.

CDR3 sequence reads: CASSYPPRGGEQFF. In DNA, the CDR3 is TGCGCCAGCAGCTACCCCCCCCGGGGGGGTGAGCAGTTCTTC. The chain couples TRBV4-1 to TRBJ2-1, with TRBD2 identical over 8 bases. Per germline, CDR1 MGHRA and CDR2 YSYEKL. V lost 5 bases and J lost 9; bases outside the gene matches: 9. The length of the CDR3 is 14 residues.

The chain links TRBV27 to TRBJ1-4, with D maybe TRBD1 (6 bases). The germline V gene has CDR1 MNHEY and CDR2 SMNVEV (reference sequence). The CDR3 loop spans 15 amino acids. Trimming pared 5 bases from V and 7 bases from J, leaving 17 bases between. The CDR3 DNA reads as TGTGCCAGCAGTACGCAGGGGCGTTGGGGTGAAAAACTGTTTTTT. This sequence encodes CASSTQGRWGEKLFF.

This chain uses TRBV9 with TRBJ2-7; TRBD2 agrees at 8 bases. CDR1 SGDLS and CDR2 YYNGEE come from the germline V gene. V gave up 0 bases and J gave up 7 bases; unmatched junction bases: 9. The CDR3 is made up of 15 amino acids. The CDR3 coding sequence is TGTGCCAGCAGCGTAGGAGGAGCGGGGGCACAAGAGCAGTACTTC. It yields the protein CASSVGGAGAQEQYF. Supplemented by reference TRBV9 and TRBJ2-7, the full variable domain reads DSGVTQTPKHLITATGQRVTLRCSPRSGDLSVYWYQQSLDQGLQFLIQYYNGEERAKGNILERFSAQQFPDLHSELNLSSLELGDSALYFCASSVGGAGAQEQYFGPGTRLTVT.

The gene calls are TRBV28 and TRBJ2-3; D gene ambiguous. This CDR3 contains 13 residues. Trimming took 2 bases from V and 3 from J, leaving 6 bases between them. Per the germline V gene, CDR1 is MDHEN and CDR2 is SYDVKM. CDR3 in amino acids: CASSLMTTDTQYF. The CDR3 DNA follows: TGTGCCAGCAGTTTAATGACAACAGATACGCAGTATTTT.

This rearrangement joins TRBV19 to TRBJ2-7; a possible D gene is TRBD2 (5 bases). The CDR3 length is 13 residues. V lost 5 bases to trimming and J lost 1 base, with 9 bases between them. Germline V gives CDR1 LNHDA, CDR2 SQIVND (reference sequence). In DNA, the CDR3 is TGTGCCAGTAGTCCCCGGGGATCCTACGAGCAGTACTTC. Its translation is CASSPRGSYEQYF. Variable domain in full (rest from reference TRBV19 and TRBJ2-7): DGGITQSPKYLFRKEGQNVTLSCEQNLNHDAMYWYRQDPGQGLRLIYYSQIVNDFQKGDIAEGYSVSREKKESFPLTVTSAQKNPTAFYLCASSPRGSYEQYFGPGTRLTVT.

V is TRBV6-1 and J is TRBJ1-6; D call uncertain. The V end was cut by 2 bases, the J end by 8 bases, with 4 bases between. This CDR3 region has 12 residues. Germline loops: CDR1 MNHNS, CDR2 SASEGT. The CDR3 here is CASSEIYSPLHF. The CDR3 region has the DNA TGTGCCAGCAGTGAAATCTATTCACCCCTCCACTTT.